The present T cell receptor (beta chain) was sequenced within a study of cytomegalovirus exposure and HLA in healthy donors. This clone has only one observation. Researchers ran the PCR with 60 Vbeta and 13 Jbeta primers. Only in-frame clones appear in the TCRdb table, and some are missing; sequencing was by immunoSEQ multiplex PCR. The data contain 150,000 or so clones, over 60% of them seen just once; the ten biggest clones take up less than 1%. Trimming pared 0 bases from V and 6 bases from J, leaving 12 bases between. Germline CDR1 and CDR2: SGHNT and YYREEE (reference sequence). This CDR3 has 14 residues.

Sequences were obtained from PBMCs. The chain couples TRBV5-4 to TRBJ1-1; TRBD1 is a possible D gene (6 bases). The TCR originated in a female donor in good health and CMV-seronegative. CDR3 nucleotide sequence: TGTGCCAGCAGCTTGGGGAGACAGGCGGCTGAAGCTTTCTTT. Translation gives CASSLGRQAAEAFF.